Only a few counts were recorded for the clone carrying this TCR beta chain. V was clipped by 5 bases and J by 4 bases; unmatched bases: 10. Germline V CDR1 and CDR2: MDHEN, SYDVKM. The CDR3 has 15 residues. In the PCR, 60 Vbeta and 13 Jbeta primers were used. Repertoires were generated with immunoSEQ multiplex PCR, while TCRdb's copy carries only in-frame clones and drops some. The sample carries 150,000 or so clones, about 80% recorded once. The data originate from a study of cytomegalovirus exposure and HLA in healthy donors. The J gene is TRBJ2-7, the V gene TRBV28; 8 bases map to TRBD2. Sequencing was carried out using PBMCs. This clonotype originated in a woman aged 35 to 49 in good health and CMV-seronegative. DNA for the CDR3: TGTGCCAGCAGTGGGGCGGCGGGCGGGGGGTACGAGCAGTACTTC. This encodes CASSGAAGGGYEQYF.